What follows describes a single TCR beta chain. The antigen is unknown. The data were taken from a study of cytomegalovirus exposure and HLA in healthy donors. Amplification used 60 Vbeta primers and 13 Jbeta primers. Produced via immunoSEQ multiplex PCR; TCRdb's table is partial and in-frame only. The table has under 150,000 clones, just over 70% seen once. Regarding the study as a whole: A few CMV-associated chains proved CMV antigen-specific in vitro. Most TCRs appeared rarely, but some public TCRs recurred in many donors. Cytomegalovirus-associated TCR beta chains were listed, numbering 164.

This CDR3 is built from 13 residues. Germline values: CDR1 SGDLS, CDR2 YYNGEE. The V and J ends lost 5 bases and 1 base respectively, with 9 bases between them. The clonotype originates from a woman aged 60-75 years in good health and CMV-seropositive. Sequencing used PBMCs. The chain recombines TRBV9 with TRBJ1-1; TRBD1 might be the D (6 bases). CDR3 sequence: CASSEGQNTEAFF. CDR3 coding DNA: TGTGCCAGCAGTGAGGGACAGAACACTGAAGCTTTCTTT.